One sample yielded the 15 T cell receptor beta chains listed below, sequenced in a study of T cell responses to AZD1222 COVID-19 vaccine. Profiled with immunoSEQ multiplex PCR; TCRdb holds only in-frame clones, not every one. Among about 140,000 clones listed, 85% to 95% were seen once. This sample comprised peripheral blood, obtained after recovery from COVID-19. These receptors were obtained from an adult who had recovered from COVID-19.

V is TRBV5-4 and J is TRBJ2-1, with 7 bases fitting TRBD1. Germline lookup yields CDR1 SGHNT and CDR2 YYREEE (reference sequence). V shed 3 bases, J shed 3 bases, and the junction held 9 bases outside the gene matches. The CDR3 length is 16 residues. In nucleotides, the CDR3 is TGTGCCAGCAGCTCCGCACGACAGGGTGGCTACAATGAGCAGTTCTTC. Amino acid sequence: CASSSARQGGYNEQFF. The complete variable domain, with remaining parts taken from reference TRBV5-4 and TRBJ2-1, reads ETGVTQSPTHLIKTRGQQVTLRCSSQSGHNTVSWYQQALGQGPQFIFQYYREEENGRGNFPPRFSGLQFPNYSSELNVNALELDDSALYLCASSSARQGGYNEQFFGPGTRLTVL.

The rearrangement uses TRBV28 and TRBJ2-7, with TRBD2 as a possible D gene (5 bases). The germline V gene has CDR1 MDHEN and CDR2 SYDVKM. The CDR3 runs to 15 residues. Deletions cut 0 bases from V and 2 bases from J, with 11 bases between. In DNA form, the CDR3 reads TGTGCCAGCAGTTTATGGGCGGGCCCCCCCTACGAGCAGTACTTC. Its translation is CASSLWAGPPYEQYF.

In nucleotides, the CDR3 is TGTGCCAGCAGCTTAGAAGGAGGGGGGCCCCGTAGAACTAATGAAAAACTGTTTTTT. Amino acid sequence: CASSLEGGGPRRTNEKLFF. The gene calls are TRBV11-2 and TRBJ1-4, with D possibly matching TRBD1 (6 bases). Germline V gives CDR1 SGHAT, CDR2 FQNNGV. There are 19 residues in the CDR3. The germline V and J ends were trimmed by 0 bases and 1 base, with 18 bases remaining between them.

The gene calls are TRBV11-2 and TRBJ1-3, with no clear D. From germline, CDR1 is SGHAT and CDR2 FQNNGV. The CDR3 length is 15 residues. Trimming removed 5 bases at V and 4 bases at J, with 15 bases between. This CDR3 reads CASSPRLDRGNTIYF. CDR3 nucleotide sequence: TGTGCCAGCAGCCCACGATTAGATCGAGGAAACACCATATATTTT.

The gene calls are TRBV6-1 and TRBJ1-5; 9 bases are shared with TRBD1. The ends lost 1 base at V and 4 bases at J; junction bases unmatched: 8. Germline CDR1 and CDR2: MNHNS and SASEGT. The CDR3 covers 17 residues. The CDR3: CASSEGLGQGRNQPQHF. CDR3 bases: TGTGCCAGCAGTGAAGGGTTGGGACAGGGCCGAAATCAGCCCCAGCATTTT.

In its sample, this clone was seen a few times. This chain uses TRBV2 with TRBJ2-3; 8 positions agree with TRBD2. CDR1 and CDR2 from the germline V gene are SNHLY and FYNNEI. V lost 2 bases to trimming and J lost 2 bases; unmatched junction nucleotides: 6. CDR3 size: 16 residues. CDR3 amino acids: CASSESIAGNTDTQYF. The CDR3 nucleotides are TGTGCCAGCAGTGAAAGTATAGCGGGAAACACAGATACGCAGTATTTT.

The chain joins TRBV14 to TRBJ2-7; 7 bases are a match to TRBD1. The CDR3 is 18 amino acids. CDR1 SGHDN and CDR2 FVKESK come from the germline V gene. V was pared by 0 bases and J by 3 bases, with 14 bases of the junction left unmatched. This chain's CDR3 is CASSQEGTTGEKGYEQYF. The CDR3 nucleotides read TGTGCCAGCAGCCAAGAAGGGACCACAGGGGAGAAGGGCTACGAGCAGTACTTC.

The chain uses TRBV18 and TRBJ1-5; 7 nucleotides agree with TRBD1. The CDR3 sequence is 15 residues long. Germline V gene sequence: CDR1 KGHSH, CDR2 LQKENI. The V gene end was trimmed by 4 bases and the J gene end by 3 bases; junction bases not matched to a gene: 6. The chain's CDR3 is CASSRDRGINQPQHF. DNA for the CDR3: TGTGCCAGCTCACGGGACAGAGGAATCAATCAGCCCCAGCATTTT.

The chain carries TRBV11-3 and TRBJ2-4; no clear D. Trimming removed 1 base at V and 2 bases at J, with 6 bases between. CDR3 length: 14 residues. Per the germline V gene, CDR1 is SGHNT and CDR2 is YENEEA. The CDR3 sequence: CASSLGGSKNIQYF. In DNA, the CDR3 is TGTGCCAGCAGCTTAGGGGGATCCAAAAACATTCAGTACTTC.

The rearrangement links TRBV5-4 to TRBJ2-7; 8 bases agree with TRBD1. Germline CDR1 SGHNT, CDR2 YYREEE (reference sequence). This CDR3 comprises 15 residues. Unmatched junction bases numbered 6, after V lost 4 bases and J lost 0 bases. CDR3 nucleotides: TGTGCCAGCAGCCCAGAGGACAGGGCCTCCTACGAGCAGTACTTC. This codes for CASSPEDRASYEQYF.

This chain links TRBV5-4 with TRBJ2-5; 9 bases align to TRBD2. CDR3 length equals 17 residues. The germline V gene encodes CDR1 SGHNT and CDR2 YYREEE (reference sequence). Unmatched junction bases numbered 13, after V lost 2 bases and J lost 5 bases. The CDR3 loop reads CASSLGSALAGLETQYF. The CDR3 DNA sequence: TGTGCCAGCAGCTTAGGAAGCGCACTAGCGGGTTTGGAGACCCAGTACTTC.

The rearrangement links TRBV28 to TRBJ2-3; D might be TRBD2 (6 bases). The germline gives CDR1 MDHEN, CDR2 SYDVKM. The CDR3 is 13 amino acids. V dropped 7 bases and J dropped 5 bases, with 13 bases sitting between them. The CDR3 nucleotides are TGTGCCAGCATTACTAGCCGTGGAGATACGCAGTATTTT. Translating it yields CASITSRGDTQYF.

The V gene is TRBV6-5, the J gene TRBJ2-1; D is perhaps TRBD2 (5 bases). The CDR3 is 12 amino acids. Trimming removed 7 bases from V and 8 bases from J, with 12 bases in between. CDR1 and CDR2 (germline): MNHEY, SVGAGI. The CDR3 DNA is TGTGCCAGCACCGGGATCGCCGATGAGCAGTTCTTC. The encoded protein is CASTGIADEQFF.

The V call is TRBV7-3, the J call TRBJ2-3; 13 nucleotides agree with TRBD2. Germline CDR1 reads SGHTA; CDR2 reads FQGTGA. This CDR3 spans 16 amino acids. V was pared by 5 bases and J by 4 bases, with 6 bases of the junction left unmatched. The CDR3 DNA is TGTGCCAGCAGCCTACTAGCGGGAGGGGGCCCAGATACGCAGTATTTT. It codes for CASSLLAGGGPDTQYF.

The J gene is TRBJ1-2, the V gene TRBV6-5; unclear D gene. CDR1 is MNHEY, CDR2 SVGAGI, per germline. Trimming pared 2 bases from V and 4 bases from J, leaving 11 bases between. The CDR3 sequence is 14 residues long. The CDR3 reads CASSYDGLLYGYTF. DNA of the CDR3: TGTGCCAGCAGTTACGACGGCCTACTCTATGGCTACACCTTC.